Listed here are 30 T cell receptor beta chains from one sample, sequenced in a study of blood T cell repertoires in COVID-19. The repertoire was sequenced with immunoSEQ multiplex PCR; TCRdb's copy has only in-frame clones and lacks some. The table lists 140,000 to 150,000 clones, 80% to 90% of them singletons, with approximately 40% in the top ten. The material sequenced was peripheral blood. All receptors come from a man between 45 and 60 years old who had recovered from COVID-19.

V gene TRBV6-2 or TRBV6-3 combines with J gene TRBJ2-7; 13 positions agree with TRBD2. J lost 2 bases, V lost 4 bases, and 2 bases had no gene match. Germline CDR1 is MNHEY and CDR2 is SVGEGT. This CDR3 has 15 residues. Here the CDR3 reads CASSSGLAGPYEQYF. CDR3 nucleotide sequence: TGTGCCAGCAGTTCGGGACTAGCGGGGCCCTACGAGCAGTACTTC.

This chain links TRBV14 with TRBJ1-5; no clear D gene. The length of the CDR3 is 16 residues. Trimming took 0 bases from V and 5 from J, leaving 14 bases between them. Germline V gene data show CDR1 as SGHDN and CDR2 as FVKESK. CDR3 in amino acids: CASSQDTDVCYQPQHF. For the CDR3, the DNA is TGTGCCAGCAGCCAAGATACAGATGTCTGCTATCAGCCCCAGCATTTT.

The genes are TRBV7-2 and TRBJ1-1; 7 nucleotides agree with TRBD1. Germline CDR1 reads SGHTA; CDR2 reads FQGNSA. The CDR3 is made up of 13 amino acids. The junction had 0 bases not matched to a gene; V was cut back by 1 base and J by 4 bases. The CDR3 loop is CASSLGTGTEAFF. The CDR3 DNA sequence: TGTGCCAGCAGCTTAGGGACAGGCACTGAAGCTTTCTTT. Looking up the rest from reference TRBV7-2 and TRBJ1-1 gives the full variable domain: GAGVSQSPSNKVTEKGKDVELRCDPISGHTALYWYRQSLGQGLEFLIYFQGNSAPDKSGLPSDRFSAERTGGSVSTLTIQRTQQEDSAVYLCASSLGTGTEAFFGQGTRLTVV.

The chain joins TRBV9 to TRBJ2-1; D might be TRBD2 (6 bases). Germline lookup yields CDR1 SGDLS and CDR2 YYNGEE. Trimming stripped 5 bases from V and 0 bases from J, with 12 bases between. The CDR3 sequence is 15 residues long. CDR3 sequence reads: CASSDGGISYNEQFF. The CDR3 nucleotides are TGTGCCAGCAGTGACGGGGGAATCTCCTACAATGAGCAGTTCTTC.

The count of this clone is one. CDR3 coding DNA: TGCGCCAGCAGCGCCGGGACTAGCGGGGGCCACAACACCGGGGAGCTGTTTTTT. Its translation is CASSAGTSGGHNTGELFF. The rearrangement uses TRBV5-1 and TRBJ2-2; 14 bases map to TRBD2. CDR3 length: 18 residues. CDR1 and CDR2 (germline): SGHRS, YFSETQ. Losses at the gene ends were 4 bases for V and 2 bases for J; bases not matched to a gene: 7. Based on the CDR3 plus reference TRBV5-1 and TRBJ2-2, the full variable domain is KAGVTQTPRYLIKTRGQQVTLSCSPISGHRSVSWYQQTPGQGLQFLFEYFSETQRNKGNFPGRFSGRQFSNSRSEMNVSTLELGDSALYLCASSAGTSGGHNTGELFFGEGSRLTVL.

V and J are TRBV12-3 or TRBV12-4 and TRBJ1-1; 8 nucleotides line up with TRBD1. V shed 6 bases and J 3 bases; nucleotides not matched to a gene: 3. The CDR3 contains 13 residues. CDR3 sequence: CASRWTGYTEAFF. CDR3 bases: TGTGCCAGCAGATGGACAGGGTACACTGAAGCTTTCTTT.

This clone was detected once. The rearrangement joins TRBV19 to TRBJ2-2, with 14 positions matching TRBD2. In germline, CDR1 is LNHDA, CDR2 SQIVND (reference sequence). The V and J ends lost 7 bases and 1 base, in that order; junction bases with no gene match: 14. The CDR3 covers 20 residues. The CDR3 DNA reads TGTGCCAGTACCCCTAGAGTTGGACTAGCGGGGGGACTGAACACCGGGGAGCTGTTTTTT. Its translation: CASTPRVGLAGGLNTGELFF.

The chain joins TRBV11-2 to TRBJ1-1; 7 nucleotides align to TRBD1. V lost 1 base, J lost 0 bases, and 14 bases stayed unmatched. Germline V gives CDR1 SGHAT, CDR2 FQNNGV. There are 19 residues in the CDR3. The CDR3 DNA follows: TGTGCCAGCAGCTTAGGGCACAGGGGAAGCACTTTGATGAACACTGAAGCTTTCTTT. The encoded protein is CASSLGHRGSTLMNTEAFF.

DNA of the CDR3: TGTGCCAGCAGGGCCCTCGGCGCAACCTCGGGTTCACCCCTCCACTTT. Residues: CASRALGATSGSPLHF. The chain combines TRBV3-1 (or the pseudogene TRBV3-2) with TRBJ1-6; D unclear. The V end lost 6 bases, the J end lost 9 bases, and 21 bases lay between the germline ends. Germline V gives CDR1 LGHDT, CDR2 YNNKEL (reference sequence). This CDR3 comprises 16 residues.

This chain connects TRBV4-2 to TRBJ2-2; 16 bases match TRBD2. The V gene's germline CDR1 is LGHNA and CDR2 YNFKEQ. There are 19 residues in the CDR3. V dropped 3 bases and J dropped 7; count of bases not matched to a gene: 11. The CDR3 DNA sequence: TGTGCCAGCAGCCATAGCACCGGGACTAGCGGGGGGGATGGCGGGGAGCTGTTTTTT. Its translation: CASSHSTGTSGGDGGELFF.

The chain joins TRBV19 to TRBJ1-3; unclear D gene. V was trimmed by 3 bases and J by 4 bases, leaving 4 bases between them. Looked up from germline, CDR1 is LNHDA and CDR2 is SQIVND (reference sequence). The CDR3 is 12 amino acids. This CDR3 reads CASSMRGNTIYF. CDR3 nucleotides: TGTGCCAGTAGTATGAGGGGAAACACCATATATTTT.

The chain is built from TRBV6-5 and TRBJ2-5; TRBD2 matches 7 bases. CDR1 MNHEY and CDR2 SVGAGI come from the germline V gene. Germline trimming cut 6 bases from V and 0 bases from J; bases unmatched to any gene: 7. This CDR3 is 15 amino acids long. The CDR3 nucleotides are TGTGCCAGCAGGAGGGCTAGCGGTTACCAAGAGACCCAGTACTTC. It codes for CASRRASGYQETQYF.

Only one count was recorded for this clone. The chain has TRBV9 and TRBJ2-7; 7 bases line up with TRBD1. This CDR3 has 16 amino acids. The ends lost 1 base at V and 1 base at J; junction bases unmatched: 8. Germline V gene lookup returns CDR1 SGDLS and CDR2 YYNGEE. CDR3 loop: CASSVTDRPTSYEQYF. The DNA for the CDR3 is TGTGCCAGCAGCGTAACGGACAGGCCCACGTCCTACGAGCAGTACTTC.

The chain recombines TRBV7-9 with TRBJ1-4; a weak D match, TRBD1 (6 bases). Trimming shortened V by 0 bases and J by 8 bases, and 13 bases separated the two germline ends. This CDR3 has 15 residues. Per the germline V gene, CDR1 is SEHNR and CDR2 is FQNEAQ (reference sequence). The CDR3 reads CASSLAGGAQEKLFF. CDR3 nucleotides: TGTGCCAGCAGCTTAGCCGGGGGGGCGCAGGAAAAACTGTTTTTT.

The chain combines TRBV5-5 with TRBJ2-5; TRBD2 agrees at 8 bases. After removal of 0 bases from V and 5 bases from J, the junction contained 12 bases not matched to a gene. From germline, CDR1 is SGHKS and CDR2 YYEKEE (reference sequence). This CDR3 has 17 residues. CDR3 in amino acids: CASSLVPPGGARETQYF. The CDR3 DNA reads TGTGCCAGCAGCTTGGTCCCCCCCGGGGGGGCCAGGGAGACCCAGTACTTC.

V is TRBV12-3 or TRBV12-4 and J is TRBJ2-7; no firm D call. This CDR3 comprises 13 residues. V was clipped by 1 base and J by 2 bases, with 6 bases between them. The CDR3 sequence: CASSLGGPYEQYF. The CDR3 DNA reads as TGTGCCAGCAGTTTAGGCGGCCCCTACGAGCAGTACTTC.

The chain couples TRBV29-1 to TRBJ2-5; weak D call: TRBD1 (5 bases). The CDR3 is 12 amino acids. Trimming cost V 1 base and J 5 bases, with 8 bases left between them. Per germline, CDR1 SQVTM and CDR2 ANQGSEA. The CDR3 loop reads CSVEVRVETQYF. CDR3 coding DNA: TGCAGCGTTGAAGTCAGGGTTGAGACCCAGTACTTC.

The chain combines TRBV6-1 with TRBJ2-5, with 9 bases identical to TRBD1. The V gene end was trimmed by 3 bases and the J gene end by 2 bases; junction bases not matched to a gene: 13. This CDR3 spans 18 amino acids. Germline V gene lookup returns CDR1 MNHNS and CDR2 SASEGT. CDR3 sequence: CASSDRPPPTGGQETQYF. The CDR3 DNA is TGTGCCAGCAGTGACAGACCCCCCCCGACAGGGGGACAAGAGACCCAGTACTTC.

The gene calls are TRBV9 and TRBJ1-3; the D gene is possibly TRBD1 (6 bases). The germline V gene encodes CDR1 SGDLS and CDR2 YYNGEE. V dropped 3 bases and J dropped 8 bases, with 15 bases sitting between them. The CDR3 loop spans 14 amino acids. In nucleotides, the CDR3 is TGTGCCAGCAGCGCCCGACAGGTTCTTGACACCATATATTTT. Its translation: CASSARQVLDTIYF.

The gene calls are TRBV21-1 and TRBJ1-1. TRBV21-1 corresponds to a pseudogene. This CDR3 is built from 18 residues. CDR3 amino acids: CASSKSGLWDLRGTEAFF. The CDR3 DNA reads TGTGCCAGCAGCAAATCAGGACTATGGGATCTAAGGGGCACTGAAGCTTTCTTT.

CDR3 sequence reads: CATSHRTGGPYEQFF. DNA of the CDR3: TGTGCCACCAGCCATAGGACGGGGGGCCCCTATGAGCAGTTCTTC. This sequence joins TRBV15 and TRBJ2-1; perhaps TRBD2 as D (7 bases). From germline, CDR1 is LNHNV and CDR2 YYDKDF (reference sequence). The V and J ends lost 5 bases and 8 bases respectively, with 19 bases between them. This CDR3 spans 15 amino acids.

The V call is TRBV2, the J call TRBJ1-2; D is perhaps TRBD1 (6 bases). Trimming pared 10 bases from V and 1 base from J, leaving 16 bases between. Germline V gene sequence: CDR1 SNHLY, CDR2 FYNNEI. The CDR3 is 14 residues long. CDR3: CATKGQPNNYGYTF. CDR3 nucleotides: TGTGCCACGAAAGGACAGCCGAATAACTATGGCTACACCTTC.

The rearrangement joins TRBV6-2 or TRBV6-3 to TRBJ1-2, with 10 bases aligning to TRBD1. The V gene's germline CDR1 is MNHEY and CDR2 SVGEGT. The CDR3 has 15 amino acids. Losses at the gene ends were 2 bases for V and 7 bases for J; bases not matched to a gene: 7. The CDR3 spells CASSYPGQGFRGYTF. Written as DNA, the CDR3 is TGTGCCAGCAGTTACCCGGGACAGGGGTTCCGTGGCTACACCTTC.

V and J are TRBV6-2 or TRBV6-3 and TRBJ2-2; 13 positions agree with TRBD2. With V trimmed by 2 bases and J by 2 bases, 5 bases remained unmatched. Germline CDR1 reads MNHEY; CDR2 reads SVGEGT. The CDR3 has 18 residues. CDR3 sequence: CASSYPTSGGANTGELFF. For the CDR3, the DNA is TGTGCCAGCAGTTACCCTACTAGCGGGGGGGCCAACACCGGGGAGCTGTTTTTT.

This CDR3 reads CASSYRDTGELFF. For the CDR3, the DNA is TGTGCCAGCAGTTACAGGGACACCGGGGAGCTGTTTTTT. The J gene is TRBJ2-2, the V gene TRBV27; tentative D call: TRBD1 (6 bases). The CDR3 totals 13 residues. In germline, CDR1 is MNHEY, CDR2 SMNVEV (reference sequence). Trimming pared 4 bases from V and 3 bases from J, leaving 6 bases between.

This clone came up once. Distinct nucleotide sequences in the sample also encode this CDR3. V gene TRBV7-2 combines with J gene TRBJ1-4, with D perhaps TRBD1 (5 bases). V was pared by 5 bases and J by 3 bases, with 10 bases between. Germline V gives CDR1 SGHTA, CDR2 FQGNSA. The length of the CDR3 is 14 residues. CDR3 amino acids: CASSPGGANEKLFF. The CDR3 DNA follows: TGTGCCAGCAGCCCGGGAGGGGCTAATGAAAAACTGTTTTTT.

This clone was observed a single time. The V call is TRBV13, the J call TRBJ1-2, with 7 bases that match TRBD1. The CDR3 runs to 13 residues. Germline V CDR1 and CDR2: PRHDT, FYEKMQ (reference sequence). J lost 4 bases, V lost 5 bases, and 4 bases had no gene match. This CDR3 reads CASSVRDSYGYTF. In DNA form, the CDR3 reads TGTGCCAGCAGCGTCCGGGACAGCTATGGCTACACCTTC.

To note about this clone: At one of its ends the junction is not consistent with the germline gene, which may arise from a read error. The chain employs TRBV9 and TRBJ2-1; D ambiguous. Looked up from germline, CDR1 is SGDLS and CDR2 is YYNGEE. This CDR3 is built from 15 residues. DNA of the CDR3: TGTGCCAGCACCAGAACTTTTAGCTCCCACAATGAGCAGTTCTTC. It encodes CASTRTFSSHNEQFF.

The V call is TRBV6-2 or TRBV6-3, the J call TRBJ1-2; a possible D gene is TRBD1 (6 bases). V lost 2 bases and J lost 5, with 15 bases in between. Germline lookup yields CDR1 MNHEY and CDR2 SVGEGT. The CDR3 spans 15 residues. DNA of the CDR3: TGTGCCAGCAGTTACCCTCGACCAGGGGATTATGGCTACACCTTC. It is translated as CASSYPRPGDYGYTF.

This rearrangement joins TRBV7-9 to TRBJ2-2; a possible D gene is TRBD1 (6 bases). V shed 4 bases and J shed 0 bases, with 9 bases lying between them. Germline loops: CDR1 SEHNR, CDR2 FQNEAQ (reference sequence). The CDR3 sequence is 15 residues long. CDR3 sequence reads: CASSWDTSNTGELFF. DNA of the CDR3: TGTGCCAGCAGCTGGGACACTTCGAACACCGGGGAGCTGTTTTTT.